A selection of T cell receptor beta chains follows, all from one sample in a study of T cells in Graves' hyperthyroidism and ophthalmopathy. TCRdb analysed the multiplex PCR reads with MiXCR anew, one entry per CDR3 protein. The sample includes around 600,000 distinct CDR3 sequences, approximately 15% seen only once; the top ten take less than 9%. Sequencing input: blood. Source of these receptors: a young woman with Graves' ophthalmopathy. Both conserved end residues are trimmed from each CDR3. The order of the fields is V gene, clone size, J gene, CDR3 protein. Clone size, where shown, is once, few, many, or a class for clones that have expanded.

TRBV6-1,many,TRBJ2-2,ASRVGGNTGELF
TRBV2,many,TRBJ2-7,ASSADWGGYEQY
TRBV6-1,many,TRBJ1-6,ASRTQGSYNSPLH
TRBV6-2/TRBV6-3,many,TRBJ2-1,ASSWRIQGLNEQF
TRBV27,-,TRBJ1-6,ATKTIRASLYNSPLH
TRBV29-1,many,TRBJ2-1,SVALAGGGEQF
TRBV29-1,many,TRBJ2-1,SVEGVRGLPVVNEQF
TRBV20-1,many,TRBJ2-3,SATLATGTDTQY
TRBV7-2,many,TRBJ2-1,ASSLGLAGVIRGDEQF
TRBV5-4,many,TRBJ2-3,ASSLAGVLADTQY
TRBV10-3,-,TRBJ2-7,AISDRTSSYEQY
TRBV3-1,few,TRBJ1-2,ASSQTALGGYT
TRBV27,-,TRBJ2-7,ASSRTPGQGSYEQY
TRBV29-1,-,TRBJ1-2,SVAPRTHGYT
TRBV7-2,many,TRBJ2-7,ASSSQPGLASYEQY
TRBV11-2,many,TRBJ2-3,ASSLDSQATVSDTQY
TRBV7-9,many,TRBJ2-3,ASTERRVGDTQY
TRBV7-3,many,TRBJ1-1,ASSSYEGAPEAF
TRBV11-1,many,TRBJ2-3,ASSLDLVRTDTQY
TRBV5-1,-,TRBJ1-2,ASSNYGQGSYGYT
TRBV27,many,TRBJ2-3,ASSLRQGWADTQY
TRBV3-1,many,TRBJ1-3,ASSQGSRSGNTIY
TRBV20-1,-,TRBJ2-3,SAGLAGGPRTDTQY
TRBV20-1,-,TRBJ1-2,SARDNRPNYGYT
TRBV7-9,few,TRBJ1-5,ASSEGTDYSNQPQH
TRBV20-1,many,TRBJ2-1,SASPFRDRLNEQF
TRBV6-4,-,TRBJ2-2,ASSDSGLAGGPAGELF
TRBV9,few,TRBJ2-3,ASSVEGRLAGNSSTDTQY
TRBV5-4,once,TRBJ2-4,ASSLGGTGKISAKNIQY
TRBV28,many,TRBJ1-5,ASKQGVNQPQH
TRBV29-1,many,TRBJ2-7,SVGRDRAFYEQY
TRBV12-3/TRBV12-4,many,TRBJ1-1,ASSFDGATEAF
TRBV6-1,many,TRBJ2-1,ASSEQGNEQF
TRBV20-1,many,TRBJ2-5,SARDHAASAQETQY
TRBV6-5,many,TRBJ2-7,ASSYSWGQGYEQY
TRBV24-1,many,TRBJ2-2,ATSDITRAGTGELF
TRBV7-2,many,TRBJ1-2,ASSLVSGEGQVGYT
TRBV2,many,TRBJ1-5,ASGWRETGNQPQH
TRBV10-3,many,TRBJ2-5,AISESTGETQY
TRBV20-1,many,TRBJ2-5,SARQTRGETQY
TRBV7-2,few,TRBJ1-3,ASSDPVRVFNTIY
TRBV28,many,TRBJ2-1,ASSLRGRGLDEQF
TRBV24-1,-,TRBJ2-4,ATSPGLAGVQY
TRBV5-1,-,TRBJ2-5,TSSSKTGVAETQY
TRBV4-1,-,TRBJ2-7,ASSQVAGVYEQY
TRBV6-1,few,TRBJ2-7,ASSAAPQGVYEQY
TRBV19,-,TRBJ2-1,ASRPSSGMGNEQF
TRBV5-1,many,TRBJ2-2,ASSLGSPTGELF